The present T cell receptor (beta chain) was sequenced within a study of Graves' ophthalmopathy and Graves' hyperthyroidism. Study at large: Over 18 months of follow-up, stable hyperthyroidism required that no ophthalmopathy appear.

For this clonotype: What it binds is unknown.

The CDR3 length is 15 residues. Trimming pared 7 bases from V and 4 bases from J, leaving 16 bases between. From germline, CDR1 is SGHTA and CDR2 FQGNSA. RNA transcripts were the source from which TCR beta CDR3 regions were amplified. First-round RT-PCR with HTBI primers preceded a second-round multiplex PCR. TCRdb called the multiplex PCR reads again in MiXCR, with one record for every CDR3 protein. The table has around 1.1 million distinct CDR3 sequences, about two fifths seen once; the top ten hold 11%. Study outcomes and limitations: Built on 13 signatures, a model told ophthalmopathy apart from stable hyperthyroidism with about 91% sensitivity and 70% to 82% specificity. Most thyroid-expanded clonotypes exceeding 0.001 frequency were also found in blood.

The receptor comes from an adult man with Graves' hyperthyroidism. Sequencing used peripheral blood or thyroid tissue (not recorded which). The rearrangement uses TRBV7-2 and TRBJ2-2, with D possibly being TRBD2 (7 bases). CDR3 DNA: TGTGCCAGCACCAACTTGCGGGGGCGCACCGGGGAGCTGTTTTTT. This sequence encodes CASTNLRGRTGELFF.